Following are 10 T cell receptor beta chains from one sample sequenced in a study of TIL therapy for anti-PD-1-resistant metastatic lung cancer. The libraries were made with immunoSEQ v3. The protocol was immunoSEQ multiplex PCR, while the TCRdb copy is restricted to in-frame clones and leaves out a portion. The sample carries roughly 54,000 clones, 80% to 90% recorded once. Time point indicated: pre-treatment sample, taken before nivolumab and TIL therapy. The sequencing here drew on blood, taken at baseline. The source of these receptors is a person aged 25-85 years with non-small cell lung cancer.

The genes are TRBV19 and TRBJ2-5; 8 bases line up with TRBD1. The CDR3 is made up of 15 amino acids. J lost 0 bases, V lost 6 bases, and 6 bases had no gene match. The V gene's germline CDR1 is LNHDA and CDR2 SQIVND (reference sequence). DNA of the CDR3: TGTGCCAGTAGAGGACAGGGTGGGTACCAAGAGACCCAGTACTTC. Translating gives CASRGQGGYQETQYF.

This chain links TRBV29-1 with TRBJ2-5; D is uncertain. Germline loops: CDR1 SQVTM, CDR2 ANQGSEA. Trimming took 0 bases from V and 5 from J, leaving 16 bases between them. This CDR3 comprises 15 residues. CDR3 in DNA: TGCAGCGTTGAAGATCAGTGGGCTAGTCTGGAGACCCAGTACTTC. Translation gives CSVEDQWASLETQYF.

This rearrangement joins TRBV5-1 to TRBJ2-1, with TRBD2 matching 9 bases. CDR1 SGHRS and CDR2 YFSETQ come from the germline V gene. The CDR3 runs to 15 residues. The V gene end was trimmed by 5 bases and the J gene end by 0 bases; junction bases not matched to a gene: 3. CDR3 bases: TGCGCCAGCAGGCGTAGCGGGAGCTCCTACAATGAGCAGTTCTTC. Protein: CASRRSGSSYNEQFF.

This sequence joins TRBV27 and TRBJ2-2; D is tentatively TRBD1 or TRBD2 (5 bases each). V lost 6 bases, J lost 0 bases, and 11 bases lay in between. The CDR3 loop spans 15 amino acids. The germline V gene has CDR1 MNHEY and CDR2 SMNVEV (reference sequence). The CDR3 sequence is CASRRGTSNTGELFF. For the CDR3, the DNA is TGTGCCAGCAGGCGAGGGACCTCGAACACCGGGGAGCTGTTTTTT.

This chain joins TRBV9 and TRBJ2-2, with D uncertain. Trimming pared 6 bases from V and 4 bases from J, leaving 10 bases between. The CDR3 covers 13 residues. CDR1 SGDLS and CDR2 YYNGEE come from the germline V gene. Written as DNA, the CDR3 is TGTGCCAGCAACTCTTGGACCACCGGGGAGCTGTTTTTT. Translation gives CASNSWTTGELFF.

J is TRBJ2-7 and V is TRBV29-1; weak D call: TRBD1 (5 bases). Germline values: CDR1 SQVTM, CDR2 ANQGSEA. V was cut by 2 bases and J by 2 bases, with 16 bases left in between. This CDR3 is 15 amino acids long. The CDR3 sequence is CSVEFRSKGPYEQYF. CDR3 coding DNA: TGCAGCGTTGAATTCCGGAGTAAGGGGCCCTACGAGCAGTACTTC.

Comments on this clone: A read error may produce the germline difference seen at one junction end. V is TRBV3-1 (or the pseudogene TRBV3-2) and J is TRBJ2-7; maybe TRBD2 (5 bases). CDR3 length equals 15 residues. Germline V CDR1 and CDR2: LGHDT, YNNKEL (reference sequence). CDR3 nucleotide sequence: TGTGCCAGCAGCCGCCCACGGGGAAACTCCTTCGAGCAGTACTTC. This encodes CASSRPRGNSFEQYF.

This chain joins TRBV5-6 and TRBJ1-2; TRBD1 might be the D (6 bases). The germline V gene has CDR1 SGHDT and CDR2 YYEEEE. The CDR3 totals 15 residues. The V end lost 4 bases, the J end lost 4 bases, and 17 bases lay between the germline ends. The CDR3 is CASSPGGGETYGYTF. DNA for the CDR3: TGTGCCAGCAGCCCTGGAGGGGGGGAAACCTATGGCTACACCTTC.

The J gene is TRBJ2-7, the V gene TRBV9, with D maybe TRBD1 (5 bases). CDR1 is SGDLS and CDR2 is YYNGEE in the germline V gene. Trimming removed 0 bases from V and 3 bases from J, with 19 bases in between. This CDR3 is 17 amino acids long. The CDR3 here is CASSVGGQGIGLYEQYF. CDR3 nucleotide sequence: TGTGCCAGCAGCGTAGGTGGTCAGGGTATCGGTCTCTACGAGCAGTACTTC.

The rearrangement joins TRBV2 to TRBJ1-2; D uncertain. Trimming stripped 3 bases from V and 1 base from J, with 12 bases between. The CDR3 runs to 15 residues. Germline assignment: CDR1 SNHLY and CDR2 FYNNEI. CDR3 in DNA: TGTGCCAGCAGTGAGACGCCAGCCCTTAACTATGGCTACACCTTC. Residues: CASSETPALNYGYTF.